Reported below is one T cell receptor (beta chain). The entry originates in a study of T cell changes during pregnancy in multiple sclerosis. TCRdb's copy holds only in-frame clones and misses some; the assay was immunoSEQ multiplex PCR. Of around 92,000 clones listed, 90% to 95% are singletons. The germline V gene encodes CDR1 MGHRA and CDR2 YSYEKL. The CDR3 has 18 residues. With V trimmed by 2 bases and J by 1 base, 12 bases remained unmatched. The material was peripheral blood, obtained after pregnancy. The V and J genes are TRBV4-1 and TRBJ2-5; 8 nucleotides line up with TRBD1. The TCR was taken from a female donor with multiple sclerosis, enrolled in a pregnancy study. CDR3 protein: CASSQPGRTGKVQETQYF. In nucleotides, the CDR3 is TGCGCCAGCAGCCAACCTGGGAGGACAGGGAAGGTCCAAGAGACCCAGTACTTC.